The clone carrying this TCR beta chain was seen only a few times. The antigen is undetermined. The CDR3 contains 12 residues. The V gene lost 8 bases and the J gene lost 2 bases, with 10 bases spanning the gap. The data derive from a study of response to subunit inactivated influenza vaccine. TCRdb re-called the RT-PCR reads with MiXCR, one entry per CDR3 protein. Of about 700,000 distinct CDR3 sequences in the sample, approximately 15% are singletons; the top ten hold 6% to 8%. Whole-study findings and limits: A suggestion made by the authors is that each seasonal influenza vaccination recruits few new T cells.

Source: PBMCs from blood, taken less than 15 days before vaccination. This chain uses TRBV12-3 or TRBV12-4 with TRBJ2-7; no definite D call. The clonotype comes from a man in his forties or fifties who received an inactivated influenza vaccine. CDR3 DNA sequence: TGTGCCAGCCAAGGAAATACCTACGAGCAGTACTTC. Translation gives CASQGNTYEQYF.